What follows is one TCR beta chain and its context. Its binding antigen is unknown. No base-level quality is on record; no much larger clone is a single base apart. Only healthy Caucasian donors were included. The twin cohort comprised three pairs of female monozygotic twins, all aged roughly 18 to 30 years. RNA for TCR libraries was isolated from peripheral blood mononuclear cells. The data derive from a study of identical twins (dated by TCRdb to about 2016). In terms of the full investigation: To test whether fetal clonotypes persist, the study used deep sequencing on TCR alpha and beta repertoires from monozygotic twins, unrelated adults of various ages, and cord blood. To rule out contamination, replicate twin experiments were performed at different times with different library preparation protocols.

To prepare the library, 5' RACE was applied. Instrument used: Illumina HiSeq 2000. Template switching added a universal primer binding site, and the final cDNA carried a unique molecular identifier that allowed TCR cDNA molecules to be counted accurately. First-strand cDNA for TCR alpha and beta chains was synthesized from specific primers in the conserved constant-segment region. To control for contamination, every cDNA library carried two barcodes: a SMART-Mk sample barcode plus Illumina barcodes. TruSeq adapter sequences and Illumina sample barcodes were added in two successive PCR steps. TCR alpha and beta cDNA libraries were sequenced on the Illumina HiSeq platform with custom primers. The study's own analysis went as follows. Unique molecular identifiers were extracted from raw reads with MiGEC, and CDR3 positions were determined with MiXCR. Recombination models were inferred per individual with the repgenHMM and IGoR tools using an EM algorithm. Shared clonotypes were analyzed with the tcR package in R, and sharing was normalized by the product of cloneset sizes. To study raw recombination without the effects of thymic and clonal selection, out-of-frame nonproductive sequences were analyzed. The public reads were quality trimmed at Q25 with fastp and then assembled into clones with MiXCR by TCRdb, keeping productive beta chains. Each CDR3 protein appears once, grouped with its most common genes and DNA. V and J calls and clone size were set by TCRdb, not the authors. The sample data list fewer than 650,000 distinct CDR3 sequences, and 7% to 7.5% of these were observed just once. The ten largest make up over 1.5% of the sample.

Beyond this particular receptor, the publication reports: Out-of-frame TCR alpha sequences shared between twins showed an excess of low generation-probability sequences compared with coincidental sharing between unrelated individuals. Recombination models systematically underestimated out-of-frame TCR alpha sharing in monozygotic twins but agreed with sharing between unrelated individuals. Because the same donors could not be followed over many years, conclusions were based on cross-sectional statistical analysis. Abundant cord blood beta clonotypes had fewer insertions, young adult naive repertoires showed a similar but weaker trend, and memory repertoires showed no such trend. Invariant T cells such as MAIT and iNKT could partly confound zero-insertion analyses, although diverse VJ usage argued against such confounding for most clonotypes. The excess sharing between twins in beta out-of-frame sequences was weaker because fewer shared sequences reduced the signal-to-noise ratio.

The germline V end is reduced by 4 bases and the J end by 4 bases; junction bases left unmatched: 13. Reading from cysteine to phenylalanine, the CDR3 counts 18 amino acids. Only the CDR3 part of the read is kept: 54 bases, read in frame from the first base. From a lookup of the germline V gene, CDR1 and CDR2 are SGHRS and YFSETQ. The sample also formed part of further work on yellow fever vaccine responses in identical twins. Per that second paper: The T cell response to vaccination in identical twins was reported by the authors to appear partly convergent and partly personalized. Focusing on identical twins, the study followed the T cell clones that responded to the vaccine, and did so with precision.

The V and J genes are TRBV5-1 and TRBJ2-1; 11 middle bases align to TRBD1. The clonotype was recovered from a woman between 18 and 29 years old in good health. Sequencing used PBMCs. The nucleotide sequence is given as TGCGCCAGCAGCCACGGGACAGGGGGGGCTCAAAAGTACAATGAGCAGTTCTTC. Translated, it reads CASSHGTGGAQKYNEQFF.